The 17 T cell receptor beta chains reported below all come from one sample, sequenced in a study of OX40 agonist ivuxolimab in advanced cancers. Assay used: immunoSEQ multiplex PCR; TCRdb lists only in-frame clones, some missing. This table has over 55,000 clones, 90% to 95% appearing once. Sequenced material: CD4+ or CD8+ T cells sorted from blood, taken in a trial of the OX40 agonist ivuxolimab. These receptors all stem from an adult with an advanced solid tumor such as melanoma, head and neck, liver or kidney cancer.

The V call is TRBV29-1, the J call TRBJ2-7; 12 bases align to TRBD2. With V trimmed by 1 base and J by 0 bases, 4 bases remained unmatched. The CDR3 covers 16 residues. The germline V gene has CDR1 SQVTM and CDR2 ANQGSEA. CDR3 sequence reads: CSVEAASGRASYEQYF. CDR3 DNA sequence: TGCAGCGTTGAAGCAGCTAGCGGGAGGGCCTCCTACGAGCAGTACTTC.

This chain joins TRBV27 and TRBJ2-2; no firm D call. The germline V gene has CDR1 MNHEY and CDR2 SMNVEV (reference sequence). This CDR3 has 13 residues. V was clipped by 3 bases and J by 4 bases, with 6 bases between them. The CDR3 coding sequence is TGTGCCAGCAGTTTTGGTGGCACCGGGGAGCTGTTTTTT. Encoded protein: CASSFGGTGELFF.

V usage is TRBV11-2 and J usage is TRBJ2-1; tentative D call: TRBD2 (6 bases). Germline lookup yields CDR1 SGHAT and CDR2 FQNNGV. This CDR3 contains 14 residues. V was trimmed by 5 bases and J by 1 base, leaving 9 bases between them. CDR3 sequence reads: CASSLSGSYNEQFF. Written as DNA, the CDR3 is TGTGCCAGCAGCCTTAGCGGTTCCTACAATGAGCAGTTCTTC.

The rearrangement uses TRBV7-7 and TRBJ2-2; tentative D call: TRBD2 (6 bases). With 3 bases removed from V and 2 bases from J, the gap between germline ends came to 7 bases. Germline CDR1 and CDR2: SSHAT and FNYEAQ (reference sequence). The length of the CDR3 is 14 residues. CDR3 in amino acids: CASSLRENTGELFF. Here the CDR3 DNA reads TGTGCCAGCAGCTTGCGGGAAAACACCGGGGAGCTGTTTTTT.

This chain connects TRBV7-3 to TRBJ2-1; the D gene is possibly TRBD2 (5 bases). Deletions cut 3 bases from V and 8 bases from J, with 17 bases between. The CDR3 spans 15 residues. CDR1 is SGHTA, CDR2 FQGTGA, per germline. The CDR3 protein is CASSFILLRVHEQFF. In nucleotides, the CDR3 is TGTGCCAGCAGCTTTATATTGTTGCGGGTCCATGAGCAGTTCTTC.

The V and J genes are TRBV27 and TRBJ1-5; maybe TRBD1 (5 bases). With 1 base removed from V and 3 bases from J, the gap between germline ends came to 10 bases. Germline assignment: CDR1 MNHEY and CDR2 SMNVEV (reference sequence). The CDR3 contains 15 residues. CDR3 in DNA: TGTGCCAGCAGTTTATGGCAGGGAAACAATCAGCCCCAGCATTTT. It is translated as CASSLWQGNNQPQHF.

This chain links TRBV7-6 with TRBJ2-2; TRBD2 matches 8 bases. Trimming removed 5 bases from V and 4 bases from J; junction bases left unmatched: 9. Germline assignment: CDR1 SGHVS and CDR2 FNYEAQ. The CDR3 covers 16 residues. The DNA of the CDR3 is TGTGCCAGCAGCCCAGGGGCTAGCGGGCCCACCGGGGAGCTGTTTTTT. Protein product: CASSPGASGPTGELFF.

This chain uses TRBV11-3 with TRBJ2-5, with D perhaps being TRBD1 or TRBD2 (5 bases each). With 6 bases removed from V and 3 bases from J, the gap between germline ends came to 8 bases. This CDR3 has 12 residues. Germline CDR1 is SGHNT and CDR2 is YENEEA. The CDR3: CASRGTEETQYF. The CDR3 DNA reads as TGTGCCAGCAGGGGGACCGAAGAGACCCAGTACTTC.

The CDR3: CASSWGTSGSSYEQYF. DNA of the CDR3: TGTGCCAGCAGCTGGGGGACTAGCGGGAGTAGTTACGAGCAGTACTTC. The chain carries TRBV7-2 and TRBJ2-7, with 14 bases that match TRBD2. The germline V gene encodes CDR1 SGHTA and CDR2 FQGNSA. The V segment lost 4 bases and the J segment 4 bases; nucleotides outside the gene matches: 6. The CDR3 runs to 16 residues.

This chain connects TRBV30 to TRBJ2-7; D not certain. V was clipped by 1 base and J by 4 bases, with 11 bases between them. Germline V gene data show CDR1 as GTSNPN and CDR2 as SVGIG (reference sequence). The length of the CDR3 is 13 residues. The CDR3 nucleotides read TGTGCCTGGAGTGCAGGTCGGTCGTACGAGCAGTACTTC. Its translation: CAWSAGRSYEQYF.

This clone came up a few times. The chain carries TRBV11-1 and TRBJ2-5; D perhaps matches TRBD2 (5 bases). This CDR3 is 15 amino acids long. The V gene's germline CDR1 is SGHAT and CDR2 FQDESV (reference sequence). V gave up 6 bases and J gave up 1 base, with 15 bases separating them. Here the CDR3 reads CASRAGAGLQETQYF. Here the CDR3 DNA reads TGTGCCAGCAGAGCCGGCGCGGGCCTCCAAGAGACCCAGTACTTC.

The rearrangement links TRBV29-1 to TRBJ2-7; D not resolved. The CDR3 totals 12 residues. V gave up 1 base and J gave up 1 base, with 5 bases separating them. CDR1 and CDR2 from the germline V gene are SQVTM and ANQGSEA. The CDR3 DNA is TGCAGCGTTGAAGGACCGTCCTACGAGCAGTACTTC. Translating it yields CSVEGPSYEQYF.

The J gene is TRBJ2-7, the V gene TRBV7-2; TRBD2 matches at 11 bases. CDR3 length equals 14 residues. The germline gives CDR1 SGHTA, CDR2 FQGNSA. The V segment lost 2 bases and the J segment 5 bases; nucleotides outside the gene matches: 2. The DNA of the CDR3 is TGTGCCAGCAGCTTAACTAGCGGGAGAAACGAGCAGTACTTC. As protein: CASSLTSGRNEQYF.

This chain connects TRBV15 to TRBJ2-5, with D possibly called TRBD1 or TRBD2 (5 bases each). Germline assignment: CDR1 LNHNV and CDR2 YYDKDF (reference sequence). The V and J ends lost 3 bases and 7 bases respectively, with 12 bases between them. There are 13 residues in the CDR3. This CDR3 is CATSSEGLATQYF. As DNA, the CDR3 is TGTGCCACCAGCAGCGAGGGGCTCGCGACCCAGTACTTC.

This chain links TRBV30 with TRBJ1-1; unclear D gene. V was cut by 3 bases and J by 6 bases, with 8 bases left in between. Germline lookup yields CDR1 GTSNPN and CDR2 SVGIG (reference sequence). There are 11 residues in the CDR3. The CDR3 is CAWRKNAEAFF. The CDR3 DNA reads as TGTGCCTGGAGAAAAAATGCTGAAGCTTTCTTT.

This chain uses TRBV20-1 with TRBJ2-5; D gene ambiguous. With 4 bases removed from V and 5 bases from J, the gap between germline ends came to 5 bases. The CDR3 consists of 10 residues. The germline gives CDR1 DFQATT, CDR2 SNEGSKA (reference sequence). The CDR3 loop reads CSAIRETQYF. In DNA form, the CDR3 reads TGCAGTGCTATAAGGGAGACCCAGTACTTC.

V gene TRBV19 combines with J gene TRBJ2-1; 10 bases are a match to TRBD2. The germline CDR1 and CDR2 sequences are LNHDA and SQIVND (reference sequence). V shed 3 bases and J 1 base; nucleotides not matched to a gene: 6. The CDR3 loop spans 17 amino acids. The CDR3 DNA reads as TGTGCCAGTAGTATTGGGTCTAGCGGGAGTTCCTACAATGAGCAGTTCTTC. Its translation: CASSIGSSGSSYNEQFF.